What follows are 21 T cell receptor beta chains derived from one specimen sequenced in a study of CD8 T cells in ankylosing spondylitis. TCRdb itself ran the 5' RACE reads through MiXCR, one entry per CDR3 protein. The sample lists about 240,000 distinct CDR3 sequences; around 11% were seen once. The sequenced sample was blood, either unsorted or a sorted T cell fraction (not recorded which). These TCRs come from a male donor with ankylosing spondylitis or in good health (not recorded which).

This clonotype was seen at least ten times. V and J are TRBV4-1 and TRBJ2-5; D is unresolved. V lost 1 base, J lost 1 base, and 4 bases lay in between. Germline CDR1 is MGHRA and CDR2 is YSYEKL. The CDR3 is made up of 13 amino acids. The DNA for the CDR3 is TGCGCCAGCAGCCAAGGGGTCCAAGAGACCCAGTACTTC. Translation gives CASSQGVQETQYF.

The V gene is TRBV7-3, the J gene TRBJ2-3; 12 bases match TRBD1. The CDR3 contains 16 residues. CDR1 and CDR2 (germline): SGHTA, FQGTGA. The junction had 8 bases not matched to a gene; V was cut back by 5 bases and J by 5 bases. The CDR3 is CASSASGTGGVDTQYF. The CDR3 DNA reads TGTGCCAGCAGCGCCTCCGGGACAGGGGGCGTAGATACGCAGTATTTT. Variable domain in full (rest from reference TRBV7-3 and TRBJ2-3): GAGVSQTPSNKVTEKGKYVELRCDPISGHTALYWYRQSLGQGPEFLIYFQGTGAADDSGLPNDRFFAVRPEGSVSTLKIQRTERGDSAVYLCASSASGTGGVDTQYFGPGTRLTVL.

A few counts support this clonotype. In nucleotides, the CDR3 is TGCGCCAGCAGTACGCAAGCGGGAGTAGGAGAGCAGTACTTC. Amino acid sequence: CASSTQAGVGEQYF. The V call is TRBV5-1, the J call TRBJ2-7, with 8 bases fitting TRBD2. This CDR3 spans 14 amino acids. V lost 5 bases, J lost 7 bases, and 11 bases stayed unmatched. Germline V CDR1 and CDR2: SGHRS, YFSETQ.

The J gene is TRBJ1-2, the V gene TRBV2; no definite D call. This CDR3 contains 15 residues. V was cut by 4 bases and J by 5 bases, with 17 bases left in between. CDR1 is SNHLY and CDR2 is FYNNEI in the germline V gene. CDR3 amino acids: CASSVVSAGRYGYTF. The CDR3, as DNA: TGTGCCAGCAGTGTGGTTAGCGCAGGCCGGTATGGCTACACCTTC.

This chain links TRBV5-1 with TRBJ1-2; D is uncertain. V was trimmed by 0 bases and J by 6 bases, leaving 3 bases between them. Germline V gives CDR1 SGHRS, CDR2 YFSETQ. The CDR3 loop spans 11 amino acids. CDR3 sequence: CASSLEDGYTF. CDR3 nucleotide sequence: TGCGCCAGCAGCTTGGAGGATGGCTACACCTTC.

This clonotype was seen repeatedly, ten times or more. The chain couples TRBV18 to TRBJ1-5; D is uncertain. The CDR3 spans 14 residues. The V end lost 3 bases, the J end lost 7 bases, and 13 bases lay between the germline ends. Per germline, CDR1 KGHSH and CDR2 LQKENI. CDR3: CASSPQGSRQPQHF. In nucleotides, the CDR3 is TGTGCCAGCTCACCTCAAGGCTCACGGCAGCCCCAGCATTTT.

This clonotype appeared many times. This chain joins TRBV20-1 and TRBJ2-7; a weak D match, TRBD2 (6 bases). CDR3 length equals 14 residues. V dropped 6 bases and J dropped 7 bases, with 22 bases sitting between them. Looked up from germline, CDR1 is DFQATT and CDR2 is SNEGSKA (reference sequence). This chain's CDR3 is CSALGGTFSGEQYF. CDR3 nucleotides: TGCAGTGCGCTTGGGGGGACTTTCTCGGGGGAGCAGTACTTC.

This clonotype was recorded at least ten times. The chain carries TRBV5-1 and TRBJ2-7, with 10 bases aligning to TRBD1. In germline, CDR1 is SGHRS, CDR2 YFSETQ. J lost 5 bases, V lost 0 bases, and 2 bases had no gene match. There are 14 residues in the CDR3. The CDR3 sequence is CASSLGQGAHEQYF. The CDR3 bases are TGCGCCAGCAGCTTGGGACAGGGGGCCCACGAGCAGTACTTC.

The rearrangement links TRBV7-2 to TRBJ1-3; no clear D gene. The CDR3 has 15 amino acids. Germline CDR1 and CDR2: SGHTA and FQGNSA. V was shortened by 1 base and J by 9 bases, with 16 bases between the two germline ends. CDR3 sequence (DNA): TGTGCCAGCAGCTTAGATTGGTCCCTCGGGAGCACCATATATTTT. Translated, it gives CASSLDWSLGSTIYF.

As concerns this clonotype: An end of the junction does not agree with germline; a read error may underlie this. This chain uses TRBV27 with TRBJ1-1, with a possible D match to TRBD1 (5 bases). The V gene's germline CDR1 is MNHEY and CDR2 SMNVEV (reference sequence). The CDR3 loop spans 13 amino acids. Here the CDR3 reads CASSLGGTGETFF. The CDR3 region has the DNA TGTGCCAGCAGCCTTGGGGGAACGGGTGAAACTTTCTTT.

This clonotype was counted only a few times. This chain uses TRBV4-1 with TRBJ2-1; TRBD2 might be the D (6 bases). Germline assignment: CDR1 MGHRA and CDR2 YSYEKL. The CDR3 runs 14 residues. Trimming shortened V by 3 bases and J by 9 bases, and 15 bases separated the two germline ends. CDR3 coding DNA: TGCGCCAGCAGCCACCAGGGACTGCCGGGTGAGCAGTTCTTC. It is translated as CASSHQGLPGEQFF.

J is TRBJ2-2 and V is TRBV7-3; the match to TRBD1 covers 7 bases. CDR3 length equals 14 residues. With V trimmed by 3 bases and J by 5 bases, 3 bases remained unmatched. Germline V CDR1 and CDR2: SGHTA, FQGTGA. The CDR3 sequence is CASSFTGATGELFF. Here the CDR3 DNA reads TGTGCCAGCAGCTTCACAGGGGCGACCGGGGAGCTGTTTTTT.

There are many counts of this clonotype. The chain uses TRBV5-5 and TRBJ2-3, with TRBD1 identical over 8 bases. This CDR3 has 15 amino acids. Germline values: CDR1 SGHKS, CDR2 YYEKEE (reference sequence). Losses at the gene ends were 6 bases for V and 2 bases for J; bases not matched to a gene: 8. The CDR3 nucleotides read TGTGCCAGCACCTACGGGACAGGAACCACAGATACGCAGTATTTT. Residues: CASTYGTGTTDTQYF.

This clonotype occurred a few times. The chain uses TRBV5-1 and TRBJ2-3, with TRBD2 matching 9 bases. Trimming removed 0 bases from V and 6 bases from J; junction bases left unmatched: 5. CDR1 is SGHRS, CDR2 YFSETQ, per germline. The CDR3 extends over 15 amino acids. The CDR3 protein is CASSLVSGSRDTQYF. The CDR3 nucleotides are TGCGCCAGCAGCTTGGTTAGCGGGAGTCGGGATACGCAGTATTTT.

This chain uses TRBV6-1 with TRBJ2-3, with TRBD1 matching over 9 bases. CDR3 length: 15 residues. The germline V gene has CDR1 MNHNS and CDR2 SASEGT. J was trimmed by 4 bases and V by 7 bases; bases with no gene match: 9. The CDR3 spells CASTATGGSADTQYF. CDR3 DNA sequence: TGTGCCAGCACCGCGACAGGGGGTAGCGCAGATACGCAGTATTTT.

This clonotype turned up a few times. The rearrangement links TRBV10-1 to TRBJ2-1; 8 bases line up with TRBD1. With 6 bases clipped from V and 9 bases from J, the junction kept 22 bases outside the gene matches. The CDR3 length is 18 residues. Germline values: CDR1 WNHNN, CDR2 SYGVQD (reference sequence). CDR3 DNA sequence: TGCGCCAGCAGCCTAAATCCCCTCCGGACAGGGTCGGAAAGTGAGCAGTTCTTC. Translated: CASSLNPLRTGSESEQFF.

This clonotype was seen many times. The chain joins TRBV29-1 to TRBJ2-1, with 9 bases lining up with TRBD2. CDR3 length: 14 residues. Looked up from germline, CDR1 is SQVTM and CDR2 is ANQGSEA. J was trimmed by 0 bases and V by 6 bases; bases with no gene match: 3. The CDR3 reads CSVETSGSYNEQFF. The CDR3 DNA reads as TGCAGCGTGGAGACTAGCGGCTCCTACAATGAGCAGTTCTTC.

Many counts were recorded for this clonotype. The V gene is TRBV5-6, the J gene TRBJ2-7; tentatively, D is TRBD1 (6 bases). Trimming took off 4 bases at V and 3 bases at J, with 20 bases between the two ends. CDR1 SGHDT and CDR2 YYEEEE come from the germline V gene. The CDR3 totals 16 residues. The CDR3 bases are TGTGCCAGCAGCGGGAATACAGGGTTCCCAAACTACGAGCAGTACTTC. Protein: CASSGNTGFPNYEQYF.

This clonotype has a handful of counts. The CDR3 nucleotides read TGTGCCAGCAGTGACTCCGCTAGAAGCTCCTACAATGAGCAGTTCTTC. As protein: CASSDSARSSYNEQFF. The J gene is TRBJ2-1, the V gene TRBV6-4, with D unresolved. This CDR3 is 16 amino acids long. V shed 0 bases and J shed 0 bases, with 9 bases lying between them. The germline gives CDR1 MRHNA, CDR2 SNTAGT.

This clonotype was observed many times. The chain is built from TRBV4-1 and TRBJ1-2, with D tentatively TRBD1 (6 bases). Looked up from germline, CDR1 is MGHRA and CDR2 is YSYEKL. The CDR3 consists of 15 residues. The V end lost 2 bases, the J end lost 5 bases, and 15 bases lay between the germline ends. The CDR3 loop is CASSQPSDRSYGYTF. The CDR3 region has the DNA TGCGCCAGCAGCCAACCGAGCGACAGGTCTTATGGCTACACCTTC.

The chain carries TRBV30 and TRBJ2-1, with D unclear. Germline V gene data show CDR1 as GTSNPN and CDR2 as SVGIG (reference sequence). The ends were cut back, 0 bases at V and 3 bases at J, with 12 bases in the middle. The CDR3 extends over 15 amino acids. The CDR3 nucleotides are TGTGCCTGGAGTGTAAACGGGTATAACTACAATGAGCAGTTCTTC. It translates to CAWSVNGYNYNEQFF. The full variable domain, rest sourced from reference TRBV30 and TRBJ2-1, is SQTIHQWPATLVQPVGSPLSLECTVEGTSNPNLYWYRQAAGRGLQLLFYSVGIGQISSEVPQNLSASRPQDRQFILSSKKLLLSDSGFYLCAWSVNGYNYNEQFFGPGTRLTVL.